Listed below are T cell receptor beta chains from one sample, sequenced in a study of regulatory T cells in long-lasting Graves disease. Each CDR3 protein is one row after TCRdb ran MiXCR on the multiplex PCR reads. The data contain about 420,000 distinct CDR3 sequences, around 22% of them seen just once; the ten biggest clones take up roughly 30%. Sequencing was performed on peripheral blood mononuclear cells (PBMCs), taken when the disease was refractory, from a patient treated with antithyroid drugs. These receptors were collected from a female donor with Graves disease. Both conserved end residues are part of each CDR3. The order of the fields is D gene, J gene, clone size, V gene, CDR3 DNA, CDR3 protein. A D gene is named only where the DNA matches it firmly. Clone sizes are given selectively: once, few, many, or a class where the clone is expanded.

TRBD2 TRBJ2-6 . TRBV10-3 TGTGCCATCAGTGATTCGGGAGGAGGCAACGTCCTGACTTTC CAISDSGGGNVLTF
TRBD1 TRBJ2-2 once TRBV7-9 TGTGCCAGCAGCCAGACAGGGCCCCTGAACACCGGGGAGCTGTTTTTT CASSQTGPLNTGELFF
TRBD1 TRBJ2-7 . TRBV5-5 TGTGCCAGCAGCTCCCGCGGGACAGGGGGATTCTACGAGCAGTACTTC CASSSRGTGGFYEQYF
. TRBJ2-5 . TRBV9 TGTGCCAGCAGCGTAACGACGGGGGAAGAGACCCAGTACTTC CASSVTTGEETQYF
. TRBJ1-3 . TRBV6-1 TGTGCCAGCGGTCTACAGGGCTCTGGAAACACCATATATTTT CASGLQGSGNTIYF
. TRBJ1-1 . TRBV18 TGTGCCAGCTCCCCCGGTGTTACTGAAGCTTTCTTT CASSPGVTEAFF
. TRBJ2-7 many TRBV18 TGTGCCAGCTCACCGCAGAGCTCCTACGAGCAGTACTTC CASSPQSSYEQYF
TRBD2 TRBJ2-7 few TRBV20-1 TGCAGTGCTAGAGGAGTAGCGGGAGTTGGCTACGAGCAGTACTTC CSARGVAGVGYEQYF
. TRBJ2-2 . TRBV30 TGTGCCTGGAGGCCAGGGAACACCGGGGAGCTGTTTTTT CAWRPGNTGELFF
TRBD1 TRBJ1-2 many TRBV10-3 TGTGCCATCTCCGGGACAGGGGGCAATGGCTACACCTTC CAISGTGGNGYTF
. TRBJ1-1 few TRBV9 TGTGCCAGCAGCCTCGCGTCGCATCCGAACACTGAAGCTTTCTTT CASSLASHPNTEAFF
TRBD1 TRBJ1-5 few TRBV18 TGTGCCAGCTCAACCGGGACAGGGGGCCGGCCCCAGCATTTT CASSTGTGGRPQHF
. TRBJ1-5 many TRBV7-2 TGTGCCAGCAGTCTGACAGGAGATCAGCCCCAGCATTTT CASSLTGDQPQHF
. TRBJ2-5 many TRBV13 TGTGCCAGCAGCTTTGGGTTAGAAGAGACCCAGTACTTC CASSFGLEETQYF
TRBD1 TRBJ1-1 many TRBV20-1 TGCAGTGGAGGACAGGATAACACTGAAGCTTTCTTT CSGGQDNTEAFF
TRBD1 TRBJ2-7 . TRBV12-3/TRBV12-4 TGTGCCAGCAGTCTATACAGGGGGGCCTACGAGCAGTACTTC CASSLYRGAYEQYF
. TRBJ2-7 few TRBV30 TGTGCCTGGAGTGGGGGAGTTTCGCGGTACGAGCAGTACTTC CAWSGGVSRYEQYF
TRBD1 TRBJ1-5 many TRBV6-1 TGTGCCAGCAGGTGGACAGGGAACCAGCCCCAGCATTTT CASRWTGNQPQHF
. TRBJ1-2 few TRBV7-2 TGTGCCAGCAGCTTAGATGGGTCCAGGACTGGCTACACCTTC CASSLDGSRTGYTF
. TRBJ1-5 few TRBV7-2 TGTGCCAGCAGCGGGGCCCAGGGAGGCAATCAGCCCCAGCATTTT CASSGAQGGNQPQHF
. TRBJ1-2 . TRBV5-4 TGTGCCAGCAGCCGAGGACGGGGCATGGTGGTCGGCGGCTACACCTTC CASSRGRGMVVGGYTF
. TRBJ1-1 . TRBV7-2 TGTGCCAGCAGCTTAGATATGGGGGCTGCTAGCACCACTGAAGCTTTCTTT CASSLDMGAASTTEAFF
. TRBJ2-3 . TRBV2 TGTGCCAGCAGTGAGCGGGCCACAGATACGCAGTATTTT CASSERATDTQYF
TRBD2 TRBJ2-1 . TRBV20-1 TGCAGTGCTCCCCGGGAGGGCCGGAATGAGCAGTTCTTC CSAPREGRNEQFF
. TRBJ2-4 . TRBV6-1 TGTGCCAGCAGTCCGACACCCCAGGGCTCCAAAAACATTCAGTACTTC CASSPTPQGSKNIQYF
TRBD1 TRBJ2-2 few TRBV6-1 TGTGCCAGCAGTGGGACAGGGGCCGGGGAGCTGTTTTTT CASSGTGAGELFF
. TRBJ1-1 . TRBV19 TGTGCCAGTAGTATGTGGGGGTACACTGAAGCTTTCTTT CASSMWGYTEAFF
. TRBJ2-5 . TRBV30 TGTGCCTGGAGTGTAACTGGGGAGACCCAGTACTTC CAWSVTGETQYF
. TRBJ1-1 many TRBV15 TGTGCCACCAGCAGAGAAGTGGGGAACACTGAAGCTTTCTTT CATSREVGNTEAFF
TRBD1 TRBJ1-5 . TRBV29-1 TGCAGCGTGACCGGTTTACAGGGGGAATATAGCAATCAGCCCCAGCATTTT CSVTGLQGEYSNQPQHF
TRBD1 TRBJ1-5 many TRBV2 TGTGCCAGCAGAGCGGACAGGGGGGGTGGTCAGCCCCAGCATTTT CASRADRGGGQPQHF
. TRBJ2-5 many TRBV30 TGTGCCTGGAGTGTAAGGAGGGGAGAGACCCAGTACTTC CAWSVRRGETQYF
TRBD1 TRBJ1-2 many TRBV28 TGTGCCAGCAGTTCGGACAGGGGTTTAGGGGGCTACACCTTC CASSSDRGLGGYTF
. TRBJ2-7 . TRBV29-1 TGCAGCGTTGATCTGGGTGTCGAGCAGTACTTC CSVDLGVEQYF
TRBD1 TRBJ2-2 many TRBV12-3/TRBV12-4 TGTGCCAGCAGTACCCAGGGGGCTCTAGACACCGGGGAGCTGTTTTTT CASSTQGALDTGELFF
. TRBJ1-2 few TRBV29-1 TGCAGCGCCGTCCCGTTGGGGGGGTCTGAAGGCTACACCTTC CSAVPLGGSEGYTF
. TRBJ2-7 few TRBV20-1 TGCAGTGCTAGCTTGGGGGGGGCCACCTACGAGCAGTACTTC CSASLGGATYEQYF
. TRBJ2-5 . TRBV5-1 TGCGCCAGCAGCACGGACAGACAAGAGACCCAGTACTTC CASSTDRQETQYF
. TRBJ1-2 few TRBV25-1 TGTGCCAGCAGTGATCACAGCCCCTATGGCTACACCTTC CASSDHSPYGYTF
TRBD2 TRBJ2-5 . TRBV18 TGTGCCAGCTCACAAGGGACTAGCGGCTCGGAGACCCAGTACTTC CASSQGTSGSETQYF
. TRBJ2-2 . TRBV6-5 TGTGCCAGCAGTTACTCCGCTGAGACCGGGGAGCTGTTTTTT CASSYSAETGELFF
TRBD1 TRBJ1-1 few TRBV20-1 TGCAGTGCTAGAGGGATACAGGGGGGCAACACTGAAGCTTTCTTT CSARGIQGGNTEAFF
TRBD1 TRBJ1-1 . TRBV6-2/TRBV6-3 TGTGCCAGCAGTTACTCCCCCGGGACAGCTCTTAAACATATGAACACTGAAGCTTTCTTT CASSYSPGTALKHMNTEAFF